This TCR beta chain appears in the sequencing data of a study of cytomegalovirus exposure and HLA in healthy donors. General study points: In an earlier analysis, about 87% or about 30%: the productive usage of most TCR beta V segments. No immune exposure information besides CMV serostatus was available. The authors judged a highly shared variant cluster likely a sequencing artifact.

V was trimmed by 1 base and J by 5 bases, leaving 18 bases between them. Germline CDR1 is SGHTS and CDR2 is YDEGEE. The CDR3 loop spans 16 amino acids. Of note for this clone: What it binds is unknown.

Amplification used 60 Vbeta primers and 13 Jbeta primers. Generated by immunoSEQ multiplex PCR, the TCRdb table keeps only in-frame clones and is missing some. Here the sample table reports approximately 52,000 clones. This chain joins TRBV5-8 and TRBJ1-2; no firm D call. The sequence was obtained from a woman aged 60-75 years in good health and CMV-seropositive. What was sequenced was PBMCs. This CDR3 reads CASSLRLVGAGYGYTF. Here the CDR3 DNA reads TGTGCCAGCAGCTTGAGGCTTGTGGGCGCTGGGTATGGCTACACCTTC. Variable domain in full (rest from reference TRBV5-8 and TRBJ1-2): EAGVTQSPTHLIKTRGQQATLRCSPISGHTSVYWYQQALGLGLQFLLWYDEGEERNRGNFPPRFSGRQFPNYSSELNVNALELEDSALYLCASSLRLVGAGYGYTFGSGTRLTVV.